Sequencing of this T cell receptor (beta chain) was carried out in a study of post-analysis software for immune sequencing data. This clonotype showed up many times. cDNA libraries for TCR beta contained unique molecular identifiers. From the PCR reads, TCRdb called clonotypes with MiXCR, one entry per CDR3 protein. The sample consists of around 200,000 distinct CDR3 sequences, over 25% of them appearing once. The material sequenced was blood. The source of this sequence is a girl aged 2-17 years with multiple sclerosis.

The CDR3 reads CAISGAGGAKNIQYF. As DNA, the CDR3 is TGTGCCATCAGTGGGGCCGGCGGAGCCAAAAACATTCAGTACTTC. This rearrangement joins TRBV10-3 to TRBJ2-4, with D uncertain. The CDR3 spans 15 residues. Trimming stripped 4 bases from V and 0 bases from J, with 10 bases between. Germline CDR1 is ENHRY and CDR2 is SYGVKD.